This T cell receptor (beta chain) was captured in a study of Ad26.COV2.S vaccination and SARS-CoV-2 variants. Study overall: The donor was enrolled in the Ad26.COV2.S arm of the COV1001 trial. Ad26.COV2.S given intramuscularly, once or twice 56 days apart.

Libraries were prepared by immunoSEQ multiplex PCR; TCRdb keeps only in-frame clonotypes and omits some of them. The data contain about 400,000 clones, around 89% of them singletons. Treatment meaning: 15 to 20 received Ad26.COV2.S at low or high dose, single or two shots; 5 received placebo; per-sample allocation not given. Sampling was done on day 63 after the first vaccine or placebo injection. V dropped 5 bases and J dropped 1 base, with 14 bases sitting between them. CDR1 is MNHEY and CDR2 is SVGEGT in the germline V gene. The length of the CDR3 is 15 residues. The chain recombines TRBV6-2 or TRBV6-3 with TRBJ2-5; weak D call: TRBD2 (6 bases). The clonotype originates from a person aged 18-65 years who received the Ad26.COV2.S COVID-19 vaccine or a placebo. Sequencing was performed on peripheral blood, taken in a trial of Ad26.COV2.S vaccine versus placebo. The CDR3 is CASSPRGTGQETQYF. CDR3 sequence (DNA): TGTGCCAGCAGTCCACGGGGGACTGGCCAAGAGACCCAGTACTTC.